Listed below are T cell receptor beta chains from one sample, sequenced in a study of cytomegalovirus exposure and HLA in healthy donors. Generated by immunoSEQ multiplex PCR, the TCRdb table keeps only in-frame clones and is missing some. Of about 49,000 clones in the sample, approximately 90% were seen once. Sequenced input: PBMCs. The receptors derive from a man aged 18 to 29 in good health and CMV-seronegative. CDR3s include the opening cysteine and the closing phenylalanine or tryptophan. Each record gives: V gene, J gene, CDR3 protein.

TRBV11-2	TRBJ2-5	CASSLGASGSLETQYF
TRBV10-3	TRBJ2-1	CAISESFLAGGPGNEQFF
TRBV7-9	TRBJ2-7	CASSPIPTGVHEQYF
TRBV5-1	TRBJ2-5	CASRQTSWTDETQYF
TRBV19	TRBJ2-3	CASSMPPGLPWYF
TRBV11-2	TRBJ2-1	CASSSPVDTPGNEQFF
TRBV7-9	TRBJ2-3	CASIPGSADTQYF
TRBV11-2	TRBJ2-7	CASRRTGTYEQYF
TRBV6-5	TRBJ2-7	CASSYRLESHEQYF
TRBV18	TRBJ2-3	CASSLYQGVTDTQYF
TRBV2	TRBJ2-2	CASSEVRGGELFF
TRBV11-1	TRBJ2-1	CASSLRTSGRLNEQFF
TRBV7-8	TRBJ2-2	CASSSQGLAGELFF
TRBV28	TRBJ2-7	CASSFPWTGRGEQYF
TRBV7-9	TRBJ2-2	CASSLQRGTGLTGELFF
TRBV28	TRBJ1-1	CASSPTLRTGRHTEAFF
TRBV10-3	TRBJ2-5	CAISVGTSGTQETQYF
TRBV28	TRBJ2-6	CASKTSTGGFSGANVLTF
TRBV27	TRBJ1-2	CASSFRGHHGYGYTF
TRBV28	TRBJ1-2	CASSGDRVYGYTF
TRBV6-1	TRBJ2-5	CASSEGVRGPETQYF
TRBV10-1	TRBJ1-4	CASSEGRTGRGKLFF
TRBV14	TRBJ2-1	CASSPNPPSMGVELYEQFF
TRBV25-1	TRBJ2-7	CASSEIGLADYEQYF
TRBV11-3	TRBJ2-7	CASSLTTLAGTYEQYF
TRBV5-1	TRBJ1-1	CASSYTVPNTEAFF